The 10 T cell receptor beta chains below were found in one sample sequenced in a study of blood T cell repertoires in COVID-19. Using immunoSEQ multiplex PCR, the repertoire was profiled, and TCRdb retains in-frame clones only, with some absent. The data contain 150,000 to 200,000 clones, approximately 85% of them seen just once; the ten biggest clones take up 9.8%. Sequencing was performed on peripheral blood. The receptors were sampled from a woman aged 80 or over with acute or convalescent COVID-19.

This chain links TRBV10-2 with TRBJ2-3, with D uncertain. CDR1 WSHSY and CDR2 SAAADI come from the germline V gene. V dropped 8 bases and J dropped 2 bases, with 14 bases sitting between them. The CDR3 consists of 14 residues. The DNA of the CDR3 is TGCGCCAGCGGAGCCAGCCTTCCCACAGATACGCAGTATTTT. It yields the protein CASGASLPTDTQYF.

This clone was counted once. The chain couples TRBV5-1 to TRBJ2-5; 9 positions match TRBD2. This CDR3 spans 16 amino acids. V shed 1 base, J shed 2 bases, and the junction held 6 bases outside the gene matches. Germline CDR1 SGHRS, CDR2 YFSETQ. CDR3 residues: CASSLRLAGTQETQYF. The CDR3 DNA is TGCGCCAGCAGCTTGAGGCTAGCGGGGACTCAAGAGACCCAGTACTTC.

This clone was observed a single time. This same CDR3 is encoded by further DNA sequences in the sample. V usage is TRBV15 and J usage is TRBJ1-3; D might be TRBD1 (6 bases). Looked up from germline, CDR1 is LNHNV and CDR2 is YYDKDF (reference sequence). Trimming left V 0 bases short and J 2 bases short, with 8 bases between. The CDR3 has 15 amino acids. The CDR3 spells CATSRDQGTGNTIYF. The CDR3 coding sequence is TGTGCCACCAGCAGAGATCAGGGGACTGGAAACACCATATATTTT.

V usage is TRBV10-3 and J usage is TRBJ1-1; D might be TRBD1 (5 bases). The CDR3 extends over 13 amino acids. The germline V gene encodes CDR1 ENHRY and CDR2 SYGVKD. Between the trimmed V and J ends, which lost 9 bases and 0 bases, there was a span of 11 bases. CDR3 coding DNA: TGTGCCATTGCCGTGGACATGAACACTGAAGCTTTCTTT. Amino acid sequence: CAIAVDMNTEAFF.

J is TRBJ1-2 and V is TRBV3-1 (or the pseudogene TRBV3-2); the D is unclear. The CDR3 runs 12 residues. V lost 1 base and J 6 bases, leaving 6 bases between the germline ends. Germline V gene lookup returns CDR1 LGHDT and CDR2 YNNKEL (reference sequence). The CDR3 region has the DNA TGTGCCAGCAGCCAAGGGGCCAATGGCTACACCTTC. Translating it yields CASSQGANGYTF.

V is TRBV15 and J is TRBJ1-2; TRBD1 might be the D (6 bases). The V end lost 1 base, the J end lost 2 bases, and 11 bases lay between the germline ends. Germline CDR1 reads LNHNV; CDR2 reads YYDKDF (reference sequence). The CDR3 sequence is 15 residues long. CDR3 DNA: TGTGCCACCAGCAGAGTTCGGGGGGGCAACTATGGCTACACCTTC. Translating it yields CATSRVRGGNYGYTF. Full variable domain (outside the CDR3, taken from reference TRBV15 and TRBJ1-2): DAMVIQNPRYQVTQFGKPVTLSCSQTLNHNVMYWYQQKSSQAPKLLFHYYDKDFNNEADTPDNFQSRRPNTSFCFLDIRSPGLGDTAMYLCATSRVRGGNYGYTFGSGTRLTVV.

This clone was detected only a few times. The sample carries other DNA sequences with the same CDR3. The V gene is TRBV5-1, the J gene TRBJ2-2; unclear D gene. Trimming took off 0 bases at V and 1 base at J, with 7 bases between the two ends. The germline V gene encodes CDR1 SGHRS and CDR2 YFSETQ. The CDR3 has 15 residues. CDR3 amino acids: CASSLAAGNTGELFF. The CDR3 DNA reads TGCGCCAGCAGCTTGGCCGCAGGGAACACCGGGGAGCTGTTTTTT. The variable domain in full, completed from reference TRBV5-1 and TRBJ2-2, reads KAGVTQTPRYLIKTRGQQVTLSCSPISGHRSVSWYQQTPGQGLQFLFEYFSETQRNKGNFPGRFSGRQFSNSRSEMNVSTLELGDSALYLCASSLAAGNTGELFFGEGSRLTVL.

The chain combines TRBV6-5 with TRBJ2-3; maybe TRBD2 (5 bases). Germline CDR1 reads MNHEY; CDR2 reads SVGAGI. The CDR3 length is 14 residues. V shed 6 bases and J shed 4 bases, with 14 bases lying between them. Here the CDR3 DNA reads TGTGCCAGCAGCGAGACTATTGGCCCAGATACGCAGTATTTT. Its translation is CASSETIGPDTQYF.

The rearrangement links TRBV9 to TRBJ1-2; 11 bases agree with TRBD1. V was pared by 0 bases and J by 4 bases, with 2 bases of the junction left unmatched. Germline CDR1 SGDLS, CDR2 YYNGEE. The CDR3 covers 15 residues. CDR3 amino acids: CASSVGTGGAYGYTF. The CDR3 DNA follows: TGTGCCAGCAGCGTAGGGACAGGGGGCGCCTATGGCTACACCTTC.

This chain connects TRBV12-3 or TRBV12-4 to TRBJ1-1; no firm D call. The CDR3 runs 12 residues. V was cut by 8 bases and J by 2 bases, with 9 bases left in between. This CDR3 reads CASLQVNTEAFF. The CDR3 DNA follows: TGTGCCAGCCTCCAGGTAAACACTGAAGCTTTCTTT.